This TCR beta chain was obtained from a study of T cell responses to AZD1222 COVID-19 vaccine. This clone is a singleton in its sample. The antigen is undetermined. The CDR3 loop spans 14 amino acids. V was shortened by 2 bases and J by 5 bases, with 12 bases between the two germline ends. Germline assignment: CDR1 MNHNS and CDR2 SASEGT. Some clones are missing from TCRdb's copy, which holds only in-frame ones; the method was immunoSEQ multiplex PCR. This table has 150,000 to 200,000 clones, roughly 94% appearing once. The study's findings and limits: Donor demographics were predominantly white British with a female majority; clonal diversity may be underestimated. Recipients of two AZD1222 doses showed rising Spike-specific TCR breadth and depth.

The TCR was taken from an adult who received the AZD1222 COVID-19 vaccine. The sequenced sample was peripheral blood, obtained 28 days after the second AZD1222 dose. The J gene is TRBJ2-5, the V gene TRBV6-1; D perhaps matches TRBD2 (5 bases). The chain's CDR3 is CASSESTGIETQYF. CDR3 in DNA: TGTGCCAGCAGTGAATCCACCGGGATTGAGACCCAGTACTTC.